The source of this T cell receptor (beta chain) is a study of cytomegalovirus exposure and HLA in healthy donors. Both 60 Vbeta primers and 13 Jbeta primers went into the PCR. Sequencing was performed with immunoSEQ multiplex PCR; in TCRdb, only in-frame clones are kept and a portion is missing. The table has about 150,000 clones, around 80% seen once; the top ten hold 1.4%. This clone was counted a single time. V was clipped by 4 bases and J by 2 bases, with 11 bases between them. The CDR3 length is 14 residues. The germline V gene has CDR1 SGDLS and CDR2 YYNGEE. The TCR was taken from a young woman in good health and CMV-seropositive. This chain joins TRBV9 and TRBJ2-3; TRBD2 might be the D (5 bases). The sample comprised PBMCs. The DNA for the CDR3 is TGTGCCAGCAGCTCGGCCCGGGACACAGATACGCAGTATTTT. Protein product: CASSSARDTDTQYF.